This paragraph covers one T cell receptor (beta chain) sequence. There is no known antigen for this receptor. The read is 3 residues too short to cover the CDR3 end, so that end is filled in from the germline J gene. From its cysteine to its phenylalanine, the CDR3 spans 13 amino acids. The CDR3 was read in part: 30 bases, with the frame set at base 1. Reading the germline V gene (reference sequence) gives CDR1 LNHDA and CDR2 SQIVND. V gives up 4 bases and J gives up 3 bases, and the segment between their germline ends measures 10 bases. The record originates from a study of T cells in women clearing cervical HPV infection (dated by TCRdb to between 2017 and 2018). In terms of the full investigation: Cases were 20 to 25 women with histologically confirmed HPV16-related CIN3 or worse, including 2 invasive cancers. An exploratory proof-of-principle case-control study, nested within the Guanacaste HPV Natural History Study in Costa Rica, was conducted to compare TCR repertoires across cervical HPV16 outcomes. Controls were around 23 women whose single incident HPV16 infection cleared within 12 months without precancer or cancer developing. In the parent cohort, about 10,000 women aged 18 or older were enrolled in Guanacaste, Costa Rica, during about 1992 to 1995 and were followed for seven years. Cases were matched to controls by age within five years and by the year the sample was collected. Five blinded duplicates per group were added as quality controls, so that 60 or so samples were obtained: approximately 50 participants and some 10 replicates. Median age was roughly 33 years in cases versus just over 37 in controls, and baseline characteristics did not differ significantly. Because only a few women had HLA typing data, the possibility that HLA type acted as a confounder could not be ruled out. Among cases, blood sampling came a median of approximately 150 days after lesion detection, with an interquartile range of roughly 85 to 220 days. Case blood was taken at the visit when the lesion was first identified, whereas control blood was taken when infection was no longer detected. The paper as a whole reports these results and caveats: TRBV6-7 relative abundance was lower in cases than in controls (around 0.11% versus 0.16%; Bonferroni P = 0.0008). TCR repertoire richness was significantly higher in CIN3+ cases than in controls across sequencing depths, while evenness did not differ. The cross-sectional design could not show whether associations preceded infection or resulted from it; effector/memory subsets and HPV-specific T cells were not isolated. Cases were distinguished from controls with an estimated AUC of about 0.8 by random forest classifiers combining richness and V gene abundances. Because the number of T cells in each sample was unknown, differences in richness could reflect differing T-cell content rather than repertoire biology.

The immunoSEQ assay used multiplex PCR to amplify TCR beta CDR3 regions from an average of around 1.2 ug of genomic DNA per sample. The assay corrected primer bias using a complete synthetic TCR repertoire to establish an amplification baseline. Amplicons were sequenced on the Illumina platform. On the study's bioinformatics: Error correction of the sequences involved clustering with frequency ratios plus a modified nearest-neighbor algorithm, after which the sequences were analyzed in the immunoSEQ Analyzer using IMGT gene definitions. At each rarefaction depth, TCR richness and evenness were averaged over 20 rarefaction repeats, and samples with fewer sequences than the depth were excluded. Relative abundances of V, D and J genes were compared between groups using Wilcoxon rank sum tests, with FDR correction applied. For the blinded duplicates, the intraclass correlation was 95% to 97% for TCR richness and averaged around 76% across about 67 gene segments. Here the immuneACCESS table is served through TCRdb, limited to in-frame sequences with V and J called. Missing clones are a known gap in these copies; in checked studies unresolved V genes cover under half, and the rest lacks a known reason. V and J calls plus clone size are reproduced from that table; the DNA served to infer D and trimming. The table for this sample shows some 30,000 clones. Jointly, the top ten make up about 7% of the sample.

Every participant had a single incident cervical HPV16 infection, and prevalent HPV16 infections were excluded. Cervical HPV DNA was detected with MY09/MY11 PCR, and genotyping was done by dot-blot hybridization. Around 16 mL of heparinized blood were centrifuged, and the buffy coat was aliquoted, frozen at -30°C, then stored at -80°C. Genomic DNA was extracted from buffy coat specimens using QIAGEN kits. The source is a woman aged 18-70 years with a cervical HPV16 infection that either progressed to CIN3+ or cleared (not recorded which). The sequence joins TRBV19 to TRBJ2-7, and TRBD2 may be the D gene, going by 6 matching bases. Sequencing input: blood buffy coat. The DNA read from the CDR3 is TGTGCCAGTAGTAAATTGGAGGGCTACGAG. Protein translation: CASSKLEGYE. In full, the CDR3 reads CASSKLEGYEQYF.